This entry lists 8 T cell receptor beta chains sequenced from one sample in a study of cytomegalovirus exposure and HLA in healthy donors. It was with 60 Vbeta and 13 Jbeta primers that the PCR ran. Clones were sequenced by immunoSEQ multiplex PCR, and TCRdb holds only the in-frame ones, with some missing. The sample has 100,000 to 150,000 clones; about 81% are singletons. Sequenced material: PBMCs. These receptors were collected from a woman in her thirties in good health and CMV-seronegative.

The chain combines TRBV6-1 with TRBJ1-2; D is perhaps TRBD1 (5 bases). The CDR3 consists of 13 residues. Germline CDR1 MNHNS, CDR2 SASEGT. V was pared by 0 bases and J by 4 bases, with 6 bases between. The CDR3 coding sequence is TGTGCCAGCAGTGAAGCAAGGGGCTATGGCTACACCTTC. Residues: CASSEARGYGYTF.

The chain employs TRBV19 and TRBJ1-4; 8 bases line up with TRBD1. J lost 1 base, V lost 0 bases, and 1 base had no gene match. Germline V gene data show CDR1 as LNHDA and CDR2 as SQIVND (reference sequence). The CDR3 contains 16 residues. CDR3 nucleotides: TGTGCCAGTAGTATAGACAGGGGGCGAACTAATGAAAAACTGTTTTTT. Translated: CASSIDRGRTNEKLFF.

J is TRBJ1-6 and V is TRBV6-1, with 7 positions matching TRBD1. CDR3 length equals 15 residues. The V gene's germline CDR1 is MNHNS and CDR2 SASEGT. V was clipped by 2 bases and J by 6 bases; unmatched bases: 4. This CDR3 is CASSEQGGGNSPLHF. CDR3 DNA: TGTGCCAGCAGTGAACAAGGGGGCGGTAATTCACCCCTCCACTTT.

This chain links TRBV10-3 with TRBJ1-2; TRBD1 matches at 9 bases. The CDR3 runs 13 residues. Germline CDR1 is ENHRY and CDR2 is SYGVKD. V was pared by 10 bases and J by 8 bases, with 11 bases of the junction left unmatched. CDR3 protein: CATRPTGGNGYTF. The CDR3 DNA sequence: TGTGCCACCCGTCCTACAGGGGGCAACGGCTACACCTTC.

The genes are TRBV7-9 and TRBJ1-4; TRBD1 matches at 8 bases. Germline V gives CDR1 SEHNR, CDR2 FQNEAQ (reference sequence). J was trimmed by 3 bases and V by 11 bases; bases with no gene match: 8. This CDR3 contains 14 residues. The CDR3 region is CAGSRGLANEKLFF. In nucleotides, the CDR3 is TGTGCCGGATCCAGGGGGCTGGCTAATGAAAAACTGTTTTTT.

This chain connects TRBV5-1 to TRBJ2-7; 9 nucleotides agree with TRBD2. Germline lookup yields CDR1 SGHRS and CDR2 YFSETQ. After removal of 5 bases from V and 3 bases from J, the junction contained 3 bases not matched to a gene. The CDR3 covers 13 residues. CDR3: CASRTSGDYEQYF. Written as DNA, the CDR3 is TGCGCCAGCAGGACTAGCGGAGACTACGAGCAGTACTTC. The whole variable domain, remainder taken from reference TRBV5-1 and TRBJ2-7, is KAGVTQTPRYLIKTRGQQVTLSCSPISGHRSVSWYQQTPGQGLQFLFEYFSETQRNKGNFPGRFSGRQFSNSRSEMNVSTLELGDSALYLCASRTSGDYEQYFGPGTRLTVT.

The gene calls are TRBV25-1 and TRBJ2-2; TRBD1 is a possible D gene (6 bases). The CDR3 spans 14 residues. Germline CDR1 reads MGHDK; CDR2 reads SYGVNS. Trimming left V 5 bases short and J 3 bases short, with 10 bases between. The CDR3, as DNA: TGTGCCAGCAGTCGGACAGCTGACACCGGGGAGCTGTTTTTT. Encoded protein: CASSRTADTGELFF.

J is TRBJ2-7 and V is TRBV7-6, with 10 bases matching TRBD2. V lost 4 bases to trimming and J lost 7 bases; unmatched junction nucleotides: 10. Germline V CDR1 and CDR2: SGHVS, FNYEAQ. The CDR3 has 15 residues. CDR3 residues: CASSWLAGADQEQYF. The CDR3 DNA reads as TGTGCCAGCAGCTGGCTAGCGGGGGCAGATCAGGAGCAGTACTTC.